The T cell receptor (beta chain) under discussion was sequenced for a study of blood T cell repertoires in COVID-19. As for the study in general: Samples taken during acute and convalescent COVID-19 were collected in the United States, Italy and Spain. PBMCs, B-cell-depleted T cells, or T cells were the source of the cDNA or gDNA that made up the material.

Measured with immunoSEQ multiplex PCR; TCRdb has only the in-frame clones, and not every one. This table has approximately 220,000 clones, about 80% appearing once. The V gene's germline CDR1 is SGHRS and CDR2 YFSETQ. The CDR3 is 15 residues long. Trimming stripped 4 bases from V and 2 bases from J, with 16 bases between. The sequence derives from a woman aged 30 to 39 who had recovered from COVID-19. Specimen: peripheral blood. This chain uses TRBV5-1 with TRBJ2-7; D unresolved. CDR3 residues: CASSRDMAVAYEQYF. In DNA form, the CDR3 reads TGCGCCAGCAGCCGTGATATGGCTGTGGCCTACGAGCAGTACTTC.